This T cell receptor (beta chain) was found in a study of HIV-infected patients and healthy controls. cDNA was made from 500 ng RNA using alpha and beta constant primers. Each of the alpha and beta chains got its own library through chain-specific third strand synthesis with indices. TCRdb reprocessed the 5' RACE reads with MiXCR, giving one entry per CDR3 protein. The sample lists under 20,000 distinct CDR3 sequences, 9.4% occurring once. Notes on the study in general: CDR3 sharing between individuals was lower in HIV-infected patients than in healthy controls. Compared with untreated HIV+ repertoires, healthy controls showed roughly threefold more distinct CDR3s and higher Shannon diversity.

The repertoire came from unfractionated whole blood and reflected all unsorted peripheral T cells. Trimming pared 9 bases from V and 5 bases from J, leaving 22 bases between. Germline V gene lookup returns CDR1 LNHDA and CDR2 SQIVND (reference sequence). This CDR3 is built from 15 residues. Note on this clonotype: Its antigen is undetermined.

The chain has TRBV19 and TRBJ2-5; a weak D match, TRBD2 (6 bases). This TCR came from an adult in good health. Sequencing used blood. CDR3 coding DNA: TGTGCCAGCCCCAGTGGGGGGAGAGTGCGGGAGACCCAGTACTTC. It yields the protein CASPSGGRVRETQYF.